This T cell receptor beta chain was identified during a study of lung T cells in sarcoidosis with Löfgren's syndrome. Study-wide context: In sarcoidosis, CD4+ T cells accumulate in bronchoalveolar lavage fluid.

Findings of the study overall: Multiple Löfgren's syndrome patients reportedly shared TRAV12-1 and TRBV2 CDR3 motifs, suggesting public CD4+ TCRs. In alpha-beta pairs, TRAV12-1 favored TRBV2, and their CDR3s were homologous.

Per the germline V gene, CDR1 is SNHLY and CDR2 is FYNNEI. The V end lost 1 base, the J end lost 2 bases, and 7 bases lay between the germline ends. This CDR3 has 14 residues. This clonotype was seen repeatedly, ten times or more. Its antigen is unidentified. MiXCR, run by TCRdb on the reads, gives a single entry per CDR3 protein. Of 7,000 to 9,000 distinct CDR3 sequences listed, 20% to 25% are singletons. The gene calls are TRBV2 and TRBJ2-3; the D is unclear. The sequence came from a human donor with sarcoidosis (Löfgren's syndrome or another form), or a control subject (not recorded which). The material sequenced was CD4+ T cells from bronchoalveolar lavage fluid. The CDR3 region is CASSEEEYTDTQYF. CDR3 coding DNA: TGTGCCAGCAGTGAAGAAGAGTACACAGATACGCAGTATTTT.